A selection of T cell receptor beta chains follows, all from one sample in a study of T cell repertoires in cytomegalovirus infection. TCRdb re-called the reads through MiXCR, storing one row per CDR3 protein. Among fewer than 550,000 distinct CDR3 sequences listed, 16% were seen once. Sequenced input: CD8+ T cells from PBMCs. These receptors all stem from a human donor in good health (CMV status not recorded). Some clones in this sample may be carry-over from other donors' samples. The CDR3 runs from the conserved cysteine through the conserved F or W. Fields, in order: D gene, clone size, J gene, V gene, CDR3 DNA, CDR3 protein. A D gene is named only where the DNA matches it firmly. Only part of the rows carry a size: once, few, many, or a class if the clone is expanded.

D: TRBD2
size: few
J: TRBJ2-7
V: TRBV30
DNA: TGTGCCTGGGGCTTGTCGGGAGGAGTTATGGAGCAGTACTTC
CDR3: CAWGLSGGVMEQYF

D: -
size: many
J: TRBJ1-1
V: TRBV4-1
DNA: TGCGCCAGCAGCCCGGGACCGGGGAACGCGAACACTGAAGCTTTCTTT
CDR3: CASSPGPGNANTEAFF

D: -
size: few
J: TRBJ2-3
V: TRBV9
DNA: TGTGCCAGCAGCGTAGGGGAGACGGGGAGAGATACGCAGTATTTT
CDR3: CASSVGETGRDTQYF

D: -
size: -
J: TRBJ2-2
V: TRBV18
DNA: TGTGCCAGCTCACCTTGGGACATGGACACCGGGGAGCTGTTTTTT
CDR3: CASSPWDMDTGELFF

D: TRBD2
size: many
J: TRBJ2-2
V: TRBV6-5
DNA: TGTGCCACCGAAAAGGGACTAGCGCACACCGGGGAGCTGTTTTTT
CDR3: CATEKGLAHTGELFF

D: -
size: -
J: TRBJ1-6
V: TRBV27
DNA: TGTGCCAGCAGTGAGCCGTGGGGTAATTCACCCCTCCACTTT
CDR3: CASSEPWGNSPLHF

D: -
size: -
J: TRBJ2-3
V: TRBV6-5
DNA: TGTGCCAGCAGTTACTCCTTAACTCCCTCTAGCACAGATACGCAGTATTTT
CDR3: CASSYSLTPSSTDTQYF

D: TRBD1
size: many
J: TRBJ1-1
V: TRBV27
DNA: TGTGCCAGCAGTTTATCGACAGGGGGCAACACTGAAGCTTTCTTT
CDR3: CASSLSTGGNTEAFF

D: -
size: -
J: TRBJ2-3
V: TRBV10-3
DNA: TGTGCCATCAGTGAACAGGGTTCAGGCACAGATACGCAGTATTTT
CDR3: CAISEQGSGTDTQYF

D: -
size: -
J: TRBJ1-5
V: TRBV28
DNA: TGTGCCAGCAGTTTTCAGGGGCGGAATCAGCCCCAGCATTTT
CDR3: CASSFQGRNQPQHF

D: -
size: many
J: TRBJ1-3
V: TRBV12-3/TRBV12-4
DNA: TGTGCCAGACCTGTCGATTATCGCCCTGGAAACACCATATATTTT
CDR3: CARPVDYRPGNTIYF

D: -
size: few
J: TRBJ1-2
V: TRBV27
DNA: TGTGCCAGCAGTCCCTCACAAAGTAACTATGGCTACACCTTC
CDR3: CASSPSQSNYGYTF

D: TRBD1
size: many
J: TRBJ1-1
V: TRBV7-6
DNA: TGTGCCAGCAGCTTAGGGTCGGGACAGGCGGGCTTT
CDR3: CASSLGSGQAGF

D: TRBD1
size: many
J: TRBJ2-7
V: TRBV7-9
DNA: TGTGCCAGCAGCGCCACAGGGGGCGACTACGAGCAGTACTTC
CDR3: CASSATGGDYEQYF

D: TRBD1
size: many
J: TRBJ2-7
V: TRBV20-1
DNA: TGCAGTGCGCGGACAGGGTTTCTTGCCTACGAGCAGTACTTC
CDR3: CSARTGFLAYEQYF

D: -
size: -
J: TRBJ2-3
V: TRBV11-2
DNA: TGTGCCAGCAGCACCCGGACAGTCACAGATACGCAGTATTTT
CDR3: CASSTRTVTDTQYF

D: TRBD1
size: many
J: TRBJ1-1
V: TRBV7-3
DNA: TGTGCCAGCAGGATTGGGGACAGAGGGCAAGCTTTCTTT
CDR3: CASRIGDRGQAFF

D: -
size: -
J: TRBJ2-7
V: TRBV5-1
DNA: TGCGCCAGCAGCTCCGGACTCGACTACGAGCAGTACTTC
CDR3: CASSSGLDYEQYF

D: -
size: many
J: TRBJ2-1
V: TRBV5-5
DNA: TGTGCCAGCAGCTTGTGGAAGAGCTCCTACAATGAGCAGTTCTTC
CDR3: CASSLWKSSYNEQFF

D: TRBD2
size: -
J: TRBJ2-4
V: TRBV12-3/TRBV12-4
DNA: TGTGCCAGCAGTTTTAGCGGGGGGGTGGACATTCGGTACTTC
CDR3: CASSFSGGVDIRYF

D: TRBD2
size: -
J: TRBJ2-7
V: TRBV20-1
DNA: TGCAGTGCTGTACGGACTAGCGGCTCCTACGAGCAGTACTTC
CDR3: CSAVRTSGSYEQYF

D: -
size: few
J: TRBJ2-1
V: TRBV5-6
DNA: TGTGCCAGCAGCGCCGGCGGGGCCGAGCAGTTCTTC
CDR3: CASSAGGAEQFF

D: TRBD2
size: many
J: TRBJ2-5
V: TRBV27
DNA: TGTGCCAGCAGTTTATCAGCTCTAGCGGCGGTAGAGACCCAGTACTTC
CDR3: CASSLSALAAVETQYF

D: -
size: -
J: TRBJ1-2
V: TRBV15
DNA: TGTGCCACCAGCAGAGATAGATCTAGGGCCTTC
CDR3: CATSRDRSRAF

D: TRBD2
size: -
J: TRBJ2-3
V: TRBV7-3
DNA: TGTGCCAGCAGCCCGGGGACTAGCGAGTCCCCGAGAGATACGCAGTATTTT
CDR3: CASSPGTSESPRDTQYF

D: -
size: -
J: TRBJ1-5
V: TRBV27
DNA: TGTGCCAGCAGAAGAGGGTCTAGGAATCAGCCCCAGCATTTT
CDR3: CASRRGSRNQPQHF

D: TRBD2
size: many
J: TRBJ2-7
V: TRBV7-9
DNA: TGTGCCAGCAGCTCAGATCGTAGCGGGGGGATATACGAGCAGTACTTC
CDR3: CASSSDRSGGIYEQYF

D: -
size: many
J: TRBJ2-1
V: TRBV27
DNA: TGTGCCAGCAGTTTCCTACGGGGGTTGGACAATGAGCAGTTCTTC
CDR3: CASSFLRGLDNEQFF

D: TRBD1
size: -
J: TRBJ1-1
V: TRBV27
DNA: TGTGCCAGCAGTTCGAGGAAATCCCGGGACAGGGGTTTGAACACTGAAGCTTTCTTT
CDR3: CASSSRKSRDRGLNTEAFF

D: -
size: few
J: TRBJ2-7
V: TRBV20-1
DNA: TGCAGTGCCCGCCATCGGACAGAAAGCTCCTACGAGCAGTACTTC
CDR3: CSARHRTESSYEQYF

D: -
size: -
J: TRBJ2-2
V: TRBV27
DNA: TGTGCCAGCAGTTTATCGTGGCAGAACACCGGGGAGCTGTTTTTT
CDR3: CASSLSWQNTGELFF

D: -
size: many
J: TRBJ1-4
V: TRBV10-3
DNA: TGTGCCATCAGTGAGTCCCTGGGGAGTGAAAAACTGTTTTTT
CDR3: CAISESLGSEKLFF

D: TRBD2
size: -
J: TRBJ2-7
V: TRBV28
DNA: TGTGCCAGCAGTGCATCACCGGGACTAGCGGCCTACGAGCAGTACTTC
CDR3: CASSASPGLAAYEQYF

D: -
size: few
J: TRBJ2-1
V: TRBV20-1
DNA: TGCAGTGCCCAGGAAGGGCGATCCTACAATGAGCAGTTCTTC
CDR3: CSAQEGRSYNEQFF

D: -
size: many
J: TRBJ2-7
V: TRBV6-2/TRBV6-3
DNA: TGTGCCAGCAGTTACGCGAGGGACACCAACTACGAGCAGTACTTC
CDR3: CASSYARDTNYEQYF

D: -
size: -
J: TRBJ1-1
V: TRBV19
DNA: TGTGCCAGTAGTGCAGAGACCGGGACACTCCTGAACACTGAAGCTTTCTTT
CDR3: CASSAETGTLLNTEAFF

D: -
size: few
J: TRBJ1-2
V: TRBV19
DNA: TGTGCCAGTAGCCCACTGGGACAAGGGTCGGGCTATGGCTACACCTTC
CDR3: CASSPLGQGSGYGYTF

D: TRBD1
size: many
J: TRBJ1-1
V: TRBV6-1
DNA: TGTGCCAGCAGTGATCCCAGGGGGATCTACACTGAAGCTTTCTTT
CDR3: CASSDPRGIYTEAFF

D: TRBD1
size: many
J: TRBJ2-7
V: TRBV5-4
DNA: TGTGCCAGCAGCTTGGACGGGACAGGGGCCGAGCAGTACTTC
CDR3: CASSLDGTGAEQYF

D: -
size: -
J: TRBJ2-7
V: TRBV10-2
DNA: TGCGCCAGCAGTGAGCCACAGATCGCCTCCTACGAGCAGTACTTC
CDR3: CASSEPQIASYEQYF

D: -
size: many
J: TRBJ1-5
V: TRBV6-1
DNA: TGTGCCAGCAGTGAAAGGGACGGTAGCAATCAGCCCCAGCATTTT
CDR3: CASSERDGSNQPQHF

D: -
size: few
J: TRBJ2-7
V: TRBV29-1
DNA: TGCAGCGTTGAGGTGGGGTCAGCCTACGAGCAGTACTTC
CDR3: CSVEVGSAYEQYF

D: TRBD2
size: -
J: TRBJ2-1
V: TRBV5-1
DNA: TGCGCCAGCAGCTTGGAATGGACTAGCGGGGTAGATGAGCAGTTCTTC
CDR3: CASSLEWTSGVDEQFF

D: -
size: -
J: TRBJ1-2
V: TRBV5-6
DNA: TGTGCCAGCAGCTTGGGATCGAGGGATTACTATGGCTACACCTTC
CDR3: CASSLGSRDYYGYTF

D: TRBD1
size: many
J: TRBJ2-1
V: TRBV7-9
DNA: TGTGCCAGCAGCTCTATTCCGGGACAGGGGGAGTACAATGAGCAGTTCTTC
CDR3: CASSSIPGQGEYNEQFF

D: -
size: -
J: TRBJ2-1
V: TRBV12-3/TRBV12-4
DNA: TGTGCCAGCAGTTTAGGCGGGAAAGGGGATGAGCAGTTCTTC
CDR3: CASSLGGKGDEQFF

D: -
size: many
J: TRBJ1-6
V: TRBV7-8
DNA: TGTGCCAGCAGCTTGCCGCGGGTAGGGTATAATTCACCCCTCCACTTT
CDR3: CASSLPRVGYNSPLHF